These 32 T cell receptor beta chains share one sample of origin, sequenced in a study of early T cells in non-severe SARS-CoV-2 infection. Via MiXCR, TCRdb re-called the 5' RACE reads, giving one row per CDR3 protein. This table has approximately 48,000 distinct CDR3 sequences, 7.5% to 10% appearing once. Sequencing input: whole blood. The source is an adult who was a healthcare worker with PCR-confirmed SARS-CoV-2 infection or an uninfected control (not recorded which).

This clonotype occurred many times. The chain is built from TRBV7-2 and TRBJ2-3, with D possibly matching TRBD2 (6 bases). Germline assignment: CDR1 SGHTA and CDR2 FQGNSA. V lost 5 bases, J lost 2 bases, and 14 bases lay in between. The CDR3 extends over 15 amino acids. Written as DNA, the CDR3 is TGTGCCAGCAGCCCCCGGGACTCCTTCACAGATACGCAGTATTTT. This translates into CASSPRDSFTDTQYF.

CDR3 DNA: TGTGCCAGCAGGCACTCACAGGGGACTCAGCCCCAGCATTTT. It codes for CASRHSQGTQPQHF. The chain uses TRBV28 and TRBJ1-5; 7 bases are shared with TRBD1. V lost 6 bases to trimming and J lost 6 bases; unmatched junction nucleotides: 8. Germline lookup yields CDR1 MDHEN and CDR2 SYDVKM. The CDR3 has 14 residues.

This clonotype was observed a handful of times. The J gene is TRBJ2-1, the V gene TRBV9, with D possibly being TRBD2 (5 bases). Trimming shortened V by 2 bases and J by 7 bases, and 13 bases separated the two germline ends. CDR1 and CDR2 (germline): SGDLS, YYNGEE. This CDR3 is 14 amino acids long. CDR3 sequence reads: CASSVRGMMNEQFF. CDR3 coding DNA: TGTGCCAGCAGCGTTCGGGGAATGATGAATGAGCAGTTCTTC.

This clonotype showed up just a few times. At one boundary the junction diverges from the germline segment, which might be a read error. V usage is TRBV6-5 and J usage is TRBJ2-6, with D possibly called TRBD1 or TRBD2 (5 bases each). Germline V gene data show CDR1 as MNHEY and CDR2 as SVGAGI. This CDR3 region has 17 residues. The CDR3 DNA reads TGTACCAGCAGCCCCTCAGGGACCATCTCTGGGGCCAACGTCCTGACTTTC. Its translation: CTSSPSGTISGANVLTF.

The sample holds many counts of this clonotype. This chain connects TRBV28 to TRBJ1-2, with D tentatively TRBD1 (6 bases). Per the germline V gene, CDR1 is MDHEN and CDR2 is SYDVKM. The CDR3 is made up of 12 amino acids. The ends were cut back, 8 bases at V and 4 bases at J, with 11 bases in the middle. The CDR3 DNA sequence: TGTGCCAGCGAGAGGGACACCTATGGCTACACCTTC. Translating it yields CASERDTYGYTF.

The chain carries TRBV20-1 and TRBJ2-1; perhaps TRBD1 as D (5 bases). Trimming left V 3 bases short and J 2 bases short, with 11 bases between. The CDR3 sequence is 14 residues long. Germline V lookup: CDR1 DFQATT, CDR2 SNEGSKA (reference sequence). The CDR3 is CSASKGPTYNEQFF. CDR3 nucleotides: TGCAGTGCTAGTAAGGGGCCCACCTACAATGAGCAGTTCTTC.

The V gene is TRBV7-9, the J gene TRBJ2-2; D possibly corresponds to TRBD2 (5 bases). The CDR3 totals 20 residues. Germline V gives CDR1 SEHNR, CDR2 FQNEAQ (reference sequence). The V and J ends lost 4 bases and 2 bases respectively, with 26 bases between them. CDR3 loop: CASSSGRLRAPNRNTGELFF. The CDR3 DNA reads TGTGCCAGCAGCTCTGGGAGACTCCGGGCCCCAAACCGAAACACCGGGGAGCTGTTTTTT.

The V gene is TRBV5-6, the J gene TRBJ2-7; 7 bases are a match to TRBD2. From germline, CDR1 is SGHDT and CDR2 YYEEEE. CDR3 length: 14 residues. V lost 1 base, J lost 1 base, and 2 bases stayed unmatched. In nucleotides, the CDR3 is TGTGCCAGCAGCTTGTGGGGGGGATCCTACGAGCAGTACTTC. The encoded protein is CASSLWGGSYEQYF.

In regard to this clonotype: The germline gene is not matched at one end of the junction; a read error may be the cause. The chain couples TRBV28 to TRBJ2-3; TRBD2 aligns across 7 bases. CDR1 is MDHEN, CDR2 SYDVKM, per germline. The CDR3 extends over 15 amino acids. The DNA of the CDR3 is TGTGCCAGCAATTTATTGGCGGGAGAGGTAGATACGCAGTATTTT. This encodes CASNLLAGEVDTQYF. The complete variable domain, with remaining parts taken from reference TRBV28 and TRBJ2-3, reads DVKVTQSSRYLVKRTGEKVFLECVQDMDHENMFWYRQDPGLGLRLIYFSYDVKMKEKGDIPEGYSVSREKKERFSLILESASTNQTSMYLCASNLLAGEVDTQYFGPGTRLTVL.

The chain recombines TRBV5-6 with TRBJ2-1; D is perhaps TRBD2 (6 bases). This CDR3 region has 15 residues. From germline, CDR1 is SGHDT and CDR2 YYEEEE. Trimming stripped 5 bases from V and 3 bases from J, with 15 bases between. The CDR3 sequence: CASSQTGTHYNEQFF. The CDR3 region has the DNA TGTGCCAGCAGTCAGACCGGGACTCACTACAATGAGCAGTTCTTC.

This clonotype appeared a few times. The chain recombines TRBV28 with TRBJ2-7; no clear D gene. Trimming shortened V by 6 bases and J by 3 bases, and 9 bases separated the two germline ends. The CDR3 contains 12 residues. Germline V lookup: CDR1 MDHEN, CDR2 SYDVKM. This chain's CDR3 is CASSPAFYEQYF. As DNA, the CDR3 is TGTGCCAGCAGCCCTGCCTTCTACGAGCAGTACTTC.

This clonotype has just a few counts. V gene TRBV6-1 combines with J gene TRBJ1-1; D perhaps matches TRBD1 (5 bases). The V and J ends lost 5 bases and 4 bases respectively, with 14 bases between them. The CDR3 loop spans 14 amino acids. From germline, CDR1 is MNHNS and CDR2 SASEGT. CDR3 coding DNA: TGTGCCAGCAGTCAGGATTACAGGAGCACTGAAGCTTTCTTT. Amino acids: CASSQDYRSTEAFF.

Of note for this clonotype: This may come from a read error, since a much larger clone is one base off. The V gene is TRBV7-8, the J gene TRBJ2-1, with unresolved D. V was cut by 4 bases and J by 10 bases, with 11 bases left in between. The CDR3 runs to 12 residues. The germline V gene has CDR1 SGHVS and CDR2 FQNEAQ. The CDR3 DNA reads TGTGCCAGCAGCTCTCGACACGTCGAGCAGTTCTTC. Residues: CASSSRHVEQFF.

This rearrangement joins TRBV7-2 to TRBJ2-5; a possible D gene is TRBD2 (5 bases). This CDR3 contains 13 residues. Per germline, CDR1 SGHTA and CDR2 FQGNSA. Trimming took off 7 bases at V and 3 bases at J, with 12 bases between the two ends. The CDR3 protein is CASIRSGKETQYF. CDR3 DNA sequence: TGTGCCAGCATCAGGAGCGGCAAAGAGACCCAGTACTTC.

Only a few counts were recorded for this clonotype. The chain combines TRBV28 with TRBJ2-5; 11 positions agree with TRBD2. The trim removed 3 bases at V and 2 bases at J, leaving 2 bases unmatched. CDR1 is MDHEN and CDR2 is SYDVKM in the germline V gene. The CDR3 runs to 15 residues. The CDR3 spells CASSFLAGGQETQYF. CDR3 bases: TGTGCCAGCAGTTTTTTAGCGGGAGGGCAAGAGACCCAGTACTTC. Filled out from reference TRBV28 and TRBJ2-5, the complete variable domain reads DVKVTQSSRYLVKRTGEKVFLECVQDMDHENMFWYRQDPGLGLRLIYFSYDVKMKEKGDIPEGYSVSREKKERFSLILESASTNQTSMYLCASSFLAGGQETQYFGPGTRLLVL.

To note about this clonotype: One end of the junction is discordant with germline, which a read error may explain. The genes are TRBV2 and TRBJ1-3; unclear D gene. CDR1 and CDR2 from the germline V gene are SNHLY and FYNNEI. This CDR3 is 15 amino acids long. The CDR3 coding sequence is TGTGCCAGCAGTGAACGACGGCCCTCTGAAAACACCATATATTTT. This sequence encodes CASSERRPSENTIYF.

This clonotype has ten or more counts. This chain joins TRBV13 and TRBJ2-3, with TRBD1 identical over 9 bases. Trimming removed 5 bases from V and 1 base from J; junction bases left unmatched: 4. This CDR3 has 15 residues. Germline V gene data show CDR1 as PRHDT and CDR2 as FYEKMQ (reference sequence). The CDR3 DNA is TGTGCCAGCAGCCGACGGGACAGGGGCACAGATACGCAGTATTTT. Its protein product is CASSRRDRGTDTQYF.

The table lists this clonotype with many counts. CDR3 in amino acids: CASSLNWDQQYF. CDR3 nucleotide sequence: TGCGCCAGCAGCTTAAACTGGGACCAGCAGTATTTT. V usage is TRBV5-1 and J usage is TRBJ2-3; D is perhaps TRBD1 or TRBD2 (5 bases each). The CDR3 covers 12 residues. The germline V and J ends were trimmed by 2 bases and 11 bases, with 12 bases remaining between them. Germline lookup yields CDR1 SGHRS and CDR2 YFSETQ.

This clonotype was seen at least ten times. The V and J genes are TRBV2 and TRBJ2-2; perhaps TRBD1 as D (5 bases). The CDR3 length is 15 residues. Trimming pared 2 bases from V and 6 bases from J, leaving 13 bases between. Germline V gene lookup returns CDR1 SNHLY and CDR2 FYNNEI. Here the CDR3 DNA reads TGTGCCAGCAGTGAACGTCAGGGTACCGCCGGGGAGCTGTTTTTT. It is translated as CASSERQGTAGELFF.

The table lists this clonotype with a few counts. The chain carries TRBV28 and TRBJ2-4; D is possibly TRBD1 or TRBD2 (6 bases each). In germline, CDR1 is MDHEN, CDR2 SYDVKM. CDR3 length: 16 amino acids. Trimming removed 3 bases from V and 5 bases from J, with 17 bases in between. CDR3 loop: CASSFPFSGGQNIQYF. The CDR3 DNA reads TGTGCCAGCAGTTTTCCGTTTTCCGGGGGCCAAAACATTCAGTACTTC.

The sample holds a few counts of this clonotype. The chain employs TRBV5-1 and TRBJ1-1; TRBD1 is a possible D gene (6 bases). Germline V gene lookup returns CDR1 SGHRS and CDR2 YFSETQ. V was clipped by 0 bases and J by 8 bases, with 14 bases between them. The CDR3 consists of 14 residues. In DNA, the CDR3 is TGCGCCAGCAGCTTGGAAACAGGGTGGTTAGAAGCTTTCTTT. It translates to CASSLETGWLEAFF.

This clonotype was recorded many times. This sequence joins TRBV4-3 and TRBJ2-7; 9 bases map to TRBD2. V shed 1 base, J shed 6 bases, and the junction held 7 bases outside the gene matches. Germline V lookup: CDR1 LGHNA, CDR2 YSLEER. The CDR3 contains 15 residues. The CDR3 coding sequence is TGCGCCAGCAGCCAAGCTTTATGGACTAGCGCCGAGCAGTACTTC. It codes for CASSQALWTSAEQYF.

Ten or more counts support this clonotype. The chain links TRBV15 to TRBJ2-3; a possible D gene is TRBD2 (7 bases). Trimming shortened V by 4 bases and J by 6 bases, and 17 bases separated the two germline ends. The CDR3 has 15 residues. The germline CDR1 and CDR2 sequences are LNHNV and YYDKDF (reference sequence). The CDR3 DNA is TGTGCCACCAGCATCCTGGGGGGGCAGCGGGATACGCAGTATTTT. It specifies CATSILGGQRDTQYF.

The table lists this clonotype with a few counts. J is TRBJ1-4 and V is TRBV28; 7 bases line up with TRBD1. There are 15 residues in the CDR3. The V and J ends lost 6 bases and 4 bases, in that order; junction bases with no gene match: 8. CDR1 and CDR2 from the germline V gene are MDHEN and SYDVKM. CDR3 DNA: TGTGCCAGCAGCCTGGGGACAGCCGGTAATGAAAAACTGTTTTTT. It yields the protein CASSLGTAGNEKLFF.

The chain joins TRBV20-1 to TRBJ1-2; D is possibly TRBD1 (5 bases). The V end was cut by 6 bases, the J end by 5 bases, with 16 bases between. CDR1 and CDR2 (germline): DFQATT, SNEGSKA (reference sequence). There are 13 residues in the CDR3. In DNA form, the CDR3 reads TGCAGTGCAACCGGGACGCAAATTTATGGCTACACCTTC. Protein: CSATGTQIYGYTF.

The sample holds a few counts of this clonotype. The chain employs TRBV11-1 and TRBJ1-1; D is unclear. This CDR3 has 12 amino acids. Germline V gives CDR1 SGHAT, CDR2 FQDESV (reference sequence). Deletions cut 1 base from V and 8 bases from J, with 8 bases between. For the CDR3, the DNA is TGTGCCAGCAGCTTAGGTAGCGCCGAAGCTTTCTTT. This sequence encodes CASSLGSAEAFF.

This clonotype appeared many times. The rearrangement joins TRBV6-5 to TRBJ1-1; possibly TRBD1 for D (5 bases). CDR1 and CDR2 (germline): MNHEY, SVGAGI. CDR3 length: 13 amino acids. Deletions cut 5 bases from V and 0 bases from J, with 7 bases between. The CDR3 region has the DNA TGTGCCAGCAGTCAGGGCCTGAACACTGAAGCTTTCTTT. Its translation is CASSQGLNTEAFF.

This clonotype occurred many times. The rearrangement joins TRBV7-2 to TRBJ1-4; D is uncertain. This CDR3 comprises 13 residues. Trimming cost V 3 bases and J 4 bases, with 6 bases left between them. CDR1 SGHTA and CDR2 FQGNSA come from the germline V gene. DNA of the CDR3: TGTGCCAGCAGCTTCGGAGTTAATGAAAAACTGTTTTTT. Its protein is CASSFGVNEKLFF. The full variable domain, in which reference TRBV7-2 and TRBJ1-4 provide the parts outside the CDR3, is GAGVSQSPSNKVTEKGKDVELRCDPISGHTALYWYRQSLGQGLEFLIYFQGNSAPDKSGLPSDRFSAERTGGSVSTLTIQRTQQEDSAVYLCASSFGVNEKLFFGSGTQLSVL.

This clonotype was observed many times. The chain carries TRBV27 and TRBJ2-1, with D perhaps matching TRBD2 (6 bases). The CDR3 is 13 residues long. V lost 6 bases, J lost 8 bases, and 14 bases lay in between. The germline V gene encodes CDR1 MNHEY and CDR2 SMNVEV (reference sequence). This chain's CDR3 is CASRPTSLHEQFF. As DNA, the CDR3 is TGTGCCAGCAGGCCGACTAGTCTCCATGAGCAGTTCTTC.

Ten or more counts support this clonotype. The rearrangement joins TRBV20-1 to TRBJ1-5, with D perhaps matching TRBD1 (5 bases). Per the germline V gene, CDR1 is DFQATT and CDR2 is SNEGSKA (reference sequence). CDR3 length: 14 residues. V dropped 3 bases and J dropped 1 base, with 10 bases sitting between them. The CDR3 sequence is CSARGPSSNQPQHF. CDR3 DNA sequence: TGCAGTGCTAGGGGACCCTCCAGCAATCAGCCCCAGCATTTT.

This clonotype was counted many times. The chain joins TRBV24-1 to TRBJ2-3; 10 bases are shared with TRBD2. With 4 bases clipped from V and 3 bases from J, the junction kept 6 bases outside the gene matches. This CDR3 spans 16 amino acids. The V gene's germline CDR1 is KGHDR and CDR2 SFDVKD. CDR3 bases: TGTGCCACCAGTGACCCCGCACTAGCGGGAACAGATACGCAGTATTTT. It yields the protein CATSDPALAGTDTQYF.

The table lists this clonotype with many counts. The chain carries TRBV6-1 and TRBJ2-7, with D perhaps matching TRBD1 (5 bases). The CDR3 covers 15 residues. Trimming pared 6 bases from V and 1 base from J, leaving 16 bases between. The germline V gene has CDR1 MNHNS and CDR2 SASEGT. CDR3 DNA: TGTGCCAGCAGCGCCCGACAGCCTCCATCCTACGAGCAGTACTTC. This codes for CASSARQPPSYEQYF.